One sample yielded the 21 T cell receptor beta chains listed below, sequenced in a study of cytomegalovirus exposure and HLA in healthy donors. Sequencing used immunoSEQ multiplex PCR; TCRdb keeps in-frame clones, though not all of them. The table has 150,000 to 200,000 clones, 84% seen once. The material sequenced was PBMCs. These receptor sequences come from a man aged 30-40 years in good health and CMV-seropositive.

This chain joins TRBV28 and TRBJ1-4; TRBD1 agrees at 12 bases. Germline-derived CDR1 and CDR2 are MDHEN and SYDVKM. The CDR3 runs 18 residues. Unmatched junction bases numbered 13, after V lost 3 bases and J lost 8 bases. The CDR3 nucleotides read TGTGCCAGCAGTTTGCCCCCGGGACAGGGGGCAATGGGCGAAAAACTGTTTTTT. Protein product: CASSLPPGQGAMGEKLFF.

The rearrangement joins TRBV9 to TRBJ1-5, with a tentative D call TRBD1 (6 bases). The V gene's germline CDR1 is SGDLS and CDR2 YYNGEE. The V and J ends lost 3 bases and 4 bases respectively, with 14 bases between them. The CDR3 contains 15 residues. The CDR3 is CASSAGWGRNQPQHF. Here the CDR3 DNA reads TGTGCCAGCAGCGCGGGCTGGGGGCGGAATCAGCCCCAGCATTTT.

V and J are TRBV11-1 and TRBJ2-5; D not resolved. The germline V and J ends were trimmed by 0 bases and 1 base, with 6 bases remaining between them. This CDR3 is 14 amino acids long. The V gene's germline CDR1 is SGHAT and CDR2 FQDESV (reference sequence). The CDR3 nucleotides are TGTGCCAGCAGCTTAGCCTTATTCCAAGAGACCCAGTACTTC. Translation: CASSLALFQETQYF.

This chain links TRBV5-1 with TRBJ2-1, with a weak D call TRBD1 (5 bases). Germline CDR1 reads SGHRS; CDR2 reads YFSETQ. The CDR3 spans 14 residues. The V end was cut by 0 bases, the J end by 4 bases, with 8 bases between. The CDR3 DNA is TGCGCCAGCAGCTTGGGGGGCGGTTACAATGAGCAGTTCTTC. It is translated as CASSLGGGYNEQFF.

This clone appeared once. V is TRBV19 and J is TRBJ2-7; the match to TRBD1 covers 8 bases. V lost 3 bases to trimming and J lost 6 bases; unmatched junction nucleotides: 10. CDR3 length equals 15 residues. Germline values: CDR1 LNHDA, CDR2 SQIVND (reference sequence). CDR3 residues: CASSILGTGPREQYF. The CDR3 region has the DNA TGTGCCAGTAGTATCCTCGGGACAGGCCCTCGCGAGCAGTACTTC.

The chain links TRBV7-3 to TRBJ2-5; 8 nucleotides line up with TRBD1. V was clipped by 1 base and J by 7 bases; unmatched bases: 5. The germline V gene encodes CDR1 SGHTA and CDR2 FQGTGA. The CDR3 loop spans 14 amino acids. The CDR3: CASSLNLGTGTQYF. The CDR3 nucleotides are TGTGCCAGCAGCTTAAACCTCGGGACAGGGACCCAGTACTTC.

The J gene is TRBJ2-5, the V gene TRBV10-3; 9 nucleotides align to TRBD2. In germline, CDR1 is ENHRY, CDR2 SYGVKD. The CDR3 loop spans 14 amino acids. J lost 2 bases, V lost 7 bases, and 5 bases had no gene match. The CDR3, as DNA: TGTGCCATCAAAGCGGGGGGCCCTCAAGAGACCCAGTACTTC. Translating gives CAIKAGGPQETQYF.

This chain links TRBV6-5 with TRBJ2-7, with D maybe TRBD1 (6 bases). Trimming pared 10 bases from V and 0 bases from J, leaving 13 bases between. Germline V gene data show CDR1 as MNHEY and CDR2 as SVGAGI. The CDR3 runs 13 residues. In DNA, the CDR3 is TGTGCCACAACTGAACAGGGCTCCTACGAGCAGTACTTC. Amino acids: CATTEQGSYEQYF.

This clone was seen just once. V is TRBV7-8 and J is TRBJ2-5; 8 bases fit TRBD2. The J segment lost 4 bases and the V segment lost 6 bases, leaving 7 bases of the junction unmatched. Per germline, CDR1 SGHVS and CDR2 FQNEAQ. The CDR3 length is 14 residues. CDR3 residues: CASRSPGGGETQYF. CDR3 nucleotide sequence: TGTGCCAGCAGATCCCCCGGGGGGGGAGAGACCCAGTACTTC.

The chain couples TRBV9 to TRBJ2-3, with a tentative D call TRBD1 (6 bases). The germline gives CDR1 SGDLS, CDR2 YYNGEE. CDR3 length: 20 amino acids. Trimming removed 0 bases at V and 2 bases at J, with 25 bases between. CDR3 in amino acids: CASSVAGGFRTERVTDTQYF. The CDR3 DNA is TGTGCCAGCAGCGTAGCTGGAGGTTTTCGGACAGAACGAGTCACAGATACGCAGTATTTT.

The CDR3 region has the DNA TGCGCCAGCAGCTGGGACACGCAAGAGACCCAGTACTTC. Encoded protein: CASSWDTQETQYF. The chain uses TRBV5-1 and TRBJ2-5; TRBD1 is a possible D gene (6 bases). This CDR3 has 13 amino acids. V lost 3 bases to trimming and J lost 2 bases, with 8 bases between them. CDR1 and CDR2 from the germline V gene are SGHRS and YFSETQ.

The chain is built from TRBV15 and TRBJ2-3; 7 nucleotides line up with TRBD2. This CDR3 has 17 amino acids. Losses at the gene ends were 3 bases for V and 1 base for J; bases not matched to a gene: 10. CDR1 and CDR2 from the germline V gene are LNHNV and YYDKDF (reference sequence). The CDR3 sequence is CATSRDPKGRGTDTQYF. CDR3 sequence (DNA): TGTGCCACCAGCAGGGACCCTAAGGGGAGGGGCACAGATACGCAGTATTTT.

This chain connects TRBV7-9 to TRBJ2-1; possible D gene TRBD1, 5 bases. The V end was cut by 1 base, the J end by 2 bases, with 6 bases between. Germline CDR1 and CDR2: SEHNR and FQNEAQ (reference sequence). This CDR3 is built from 14 residues. The CDR3 reads CASSLEGAYNEQFF. Here the CDR3 DNA reads TGTGCCAGCAGCTTAGAAGGGGCCTACAATGAGCAGTTCTTC.

The CDR3 region has the DNA TGTGCCAGCAGCGATTGGACAGGGGACTATGGCTACACCTTC. Its protein is CASSDWTGDYGYTF. This chain joins TRBV6-6 and TRBJ1-2, with 9 bases lining up with TRBD1. CDR1 and CDR2 (germline): MNHNY, SVGAGI (reference sequence). V lost 6 bases and J lost 3; bases outside the gene matches: 5. CDR3 length: 14 amino acids.

The gene calls are TRBV5-5 and TRBJ1-4; weak D call: TRBD1 (5 bases). Trimming shortened V by 4 bases and J by 11 bases, and 18 bases separated the two germline ends. Germline loops: CDR1 SGHKS, CDR2 YYEKEE (reference sequence). CDR3 length: 14 residues. The CDR3 DNA is TGTGCCAGCAGCCTGGGGGGTGCGGGGGTTAAACTGTTTTTT. This gives the protein CASSLGGAGVKLFF. Looking up the rest from reference TRBV5-5 and TRBJ1-4 gives the full variable domain: DAGVTQSPTHLIKTRGQQVTLRCSPISGHKSVSWYQQVLGQGPQFIFQYYEKEERGRGNFPDRFSARQFPNYSSELNVNALLLGDSALYLCASSLGGAGVKLFFGSGTQLSVL.

The sample holds a few counts of this clone. The chain recombines TRBV28 with TRBJ1-1; 7 bases are shared with TRBD1. V was clipped by 8 bases and J by 0 bases; unmatched bases: 6. Germline V CDR1 and CDR2: MDHEN, SYDVKM. There are 14 residues in the CDR3. The CDR3 spells CASGDSILNTEAFF. The CDR3 DNA is TGTGCCAGCGGGGACAGTATATTGAACACTGAAGCTTTCTTT.

A word on this clone: This sequence may be a read error, since a much larger clone differs from it by one base. The chain joins TRBV7-2 to TRBJ2-7; TRBD2 matches 9 bases. The CDR3 has 14 amino acids. V dropped 1 base and J dropped 5; count of bases not matched to a gene: 3. Per germline, CDR1 SGHTA and CDR2 FQGNSA. As DNA, the CDR3 is TGTGCCAGCAGCTTAGGACTAGCGGCCGACGAGCAGTACTTC. Translation gives CASSLGLAADEQYF.

This rearrangement joins TRBV28 to TRBJ2-7; D unclear. The CDR3 is 14 residues long. V was pared by 1 base and J by 0 bases, with 7 bases between. Germline CDR1 MDHEN, CDR2 SYDVKM. CDR3 region: CASSLYLSSYEQYF. The CDR3 DNA sequence: TGTGCCAGCAGTTTATACCTGAGCTCCTACGAGCAGTACTTC.

This clone occurred a few times. The CDR3 protein is CAISESGDRPLRYF. In DNA, the CDR3 is TGTGCCATCAGTGAGTCAGGGGACAGGCCATTACGATACTTC. The chain carries TRBV10-3 and TRBJ2-5; 8 nucleotides match TRBD1. This CDR3 contains 14 residues. Germline loops: CDR1 ENHRY, CDR2 SYGVKD. The J segment lost 14 bases and the V segment lost 0 bases, leaving 11 bases of the junction unmatched.

V gene TRBV11-1 combines with J gene TRBJ2-2; 10 bases are shared with TRBD1. The V gene end was trimmed by 5 bases and the J gene end by 5 bases; junction bases not matched to a gene: 17. The CDR3 is 19 amino acids. CDR1 and CDR2 from the germline V gene are SGHAT and FQDESV (reference sequence). DNA for the CDR3: TGTGCCAGCAGCCCCCGGGACAGGGGCCTGAGGCGGTCTACCGGGGAGCTGTTTTTT. This codes for CASSPRDRGLRRSTGELFF.

The chain carries TRBV7-2 and TRBJ2-7, with TRBD2 as a possible D gene (5 bases). CDR1 and CDR2 from the germline V gene are SGHTA and FQGNSA. Trimming stripped 4 bases from V and 0 bases from J, with 13 bases between. The CDR3 is 15 amino acids. In DNA form, the CDR3 reads TGTGCCAGCAGCTGGCCCGAGGGCGTCTCCTACGAGCAGTACTTC. Amino acid sequence: CASSWPEGVSYEQYF.